This T cell receptor (beta chain) is from a study of identical twins. Broader study findings: Excess low generation probability was seen in twin-shared out-of-frame alpha sequences.

From the 5' RACE reads, TCRdb called clonotypes with MiXCR, one entry per CDR3 protein. Seen here are 1.5 million or so distinct CDR3 sequences, 25% to 35% observed once, and the top ten hold approximately 0.29%. Germline values: CDR1 MNHEY, CDR2 SMNVEV (reference sequence). The CDR3 totals 13 residues. Between the trimmed V and J ends, which lost 3 bases and 7 bases, there was a span of 12 bases. Comments on this clonotype: Its antigen is still unknown.

Sequencing input: cord blood. The receptor's source is a newborn girl in good health. This rearrangement joins TRBV27 to TRBJ2-5; no clear D gene. The CDR3 nucleotides are TGTGCCAGCAGTTTCCAGGCCCGAGGGACCCAGTACTTC. It encodes CASSFQARGTQYF.